The source of this T cell receptor (beta chain) is a study of response to subunit inactivated influenza vaccine. The germline V gene encodes CDR1 MNHEY and CDR2 SVGAGI. This CDR3 spans 15 amino acids. Trimming cost V 0 bases and J 4 bases, with 11 bases left between them. Study results and caveats: Each seasonal influenza vaccination recruits few new T cells, the authors suggested.

TCRdb ran MiXCR on the RT-PCR reads and lists one entry per CDR3 protein. The table records hundreds of thousands of distinct CDR3 sequences, around 25% of them present only once. This clonotype was observed a few times. The antigen remains undetermined. The specimen comprised CD4+ T cells sorted from PBMCs, sampled less than 6 days after vaccination. The genes are TRBV6-5 and TRBJ2-3; D gene ambiguous. The clonotype comes from a man aged 45-65 years who received an inactivated influenza vaccine. The CDR3 here is CASSYSGREADTQYF. The CDR3 coding sequence is TGTGCCAGCAGTTACTCGGGAAGGGAAGCAGATACGCAGTATTTT.